This TCR beta chain was obtained from a study of T cells in Graves' hyperthyroidism and ophthalmopathy. The study based diagnoses on clinical symptoms, serum thyroxine and TRAb, thyroid ultrasound and orbital computed tomography. Germline values: CDR1 SNHLY, CDR2 FYNNEI. CDR3 length: 14 residues. V trimming: 3 bases; J trimming: 6 bases; junction bases outside the gene matches: 7. Researchers took RNA transcripts and amplified the TCR beta CDR3 regions from them. The HTBI set primed first-round TCR CDR3 RT-PCR. TCRdb re-called the multiplex PCR reads through MiXCR, storing one row per CDR3 protein. The data hold 350,000 or so distinct CDR3 sequences, with over 15% observed a single time. The table lists this clonotype with many counts.

The rearrangement links TRBV2 to TRBJ2-7; 8 nucleotides match TRBD1. The sequencing sample was made of blood. This TCR derives from a woman aged 40-49 years with Graves' ophthalmopathy. The CDR3 DNA reads TGTGCCAGCAGTGAGAGGGACAGGACCGTCGAGCAGTACTTC. Protein product: CASSERDRTVEQYF.